These T cell receptor beta chains were read from a single sample in a study of shared clonotypes between healthy human individuals. The protocol was immunoSEQ multiplex PCR, while the TCRdb copy is restricted to in-frame clones and leaves out a portion. The sample shows about 2 million clones, approximately 95% of them seen only once. Sequencing was performed on naive CD8+ T cells sorted from blood. These receptors were taken from a man between 18 and 35 years old in good health. Each CDR3 is given without its conserved first and last residue. A D gene is named only where the DNA matches it firmly. Rows may omit the clone size; those that give it use once, few, many or a size class.

-,TRBV23-1,-,TRBJ1-2,ASTPGRQGRSYGYT
-,TRBV28,-,TRBJ1-6,ASTWGEKGSPLH
TRBD1,TRBV6-5,-,TRBJ1-2,ASTPTGGDYGYT
-,TRBV27,-,TRBJ1-5,ASSFGGNQPQH
-,TRBV5-4,-,TRBJ2-1,ASSWPTDGDNEQF
-,TRBV11-2,-,TRBJ2-7,ASSLGVTYEQY
TRBD1,TRBV5-6,-,TRBJ1-2,ASRFGTGVAYGYT
TRBD1,TRBV6-4,-,TRBJ2-7,ASSDMGQHFYEQY
-,TRBV4-3,-,TRBJ2-5,ASSQDWGTMETQY
-,TRBV16,few,TRBJ1-1,ASSPDSQNTEAF
TRBD2,TRBV11-2,-,TRBJ2-7,ASSAREGEGVDEQY
-,TRBV5-4,-,TRBJ1-3,ASSNSRVSGNTIY
TRBD1,TRBV28,-,TRBJ2-7,ASSWDRSSYEQY
-,TRBV5-6,-,TRBJ2-1,ASSLVGSGLLSYNEQF
TRBD2,TRBV4-3,-,TRBJ2-3,ASSQDGPSGATDTQY
-,TRBV6-6,-,TRBJ1-3,ASSYGSWDTIY
-,TRBV4-1,-,TRBJ2-2,ASSGGLRVDTGELF
-,TRBV5-1,-,TRBJ2-7,ASSFQPEYEQY
-,TRBV4-3,-,TRBJ2-7,ASSQDGQVYEQY
-,TRBV28,-,TRBJ2-6,ASSPWDNSGANVLT
-,TRBV16,once,TRBJ2-7,ASSQWGRGSSYEQY
-,TRBV5-1,-,TRBJ2-5,ASSQRTQGRETQY
TRBD1,TRBV7-9,few,TRBJ2-7,ASSLGRTGDYEQY